This T cell receptor beta chain was recovered during a study of cytomegalovirus exposure and HLA in healthy donors (dated by TCRdb to the late 2010s). With respect to the entire study: According to an earlier analysis of 550 to 700 of the donors, about 179 million T cells yielded 95 million to 140 million unique TCR beta sequences and more than 250 Gb of sequence data. An early release that covered roughly 600 HLA-typed donors contained about 290 gigabases of sequencing data and about 93 million unique TCR sequences. A later genetic analysis used genome-wide SNP genotypes for about 65% of the 666 donors, treating that subset as a discovery cohort. The number of typed donors differed by locus: about 620-630 for A, B, C, DRB1 and DQB1; approximately 540 for DQA1; 600 to 610 for DPA1; and 450 to 480 for DPB1. The study was designed to test whether signatures of past pathogen exposure could be identified by cataloging public T cell receptors. About five DR-DQ haplotypes were handled as single units for association and clustering because linkage in the cohort was strong. Among some 400 genotyped donors of the cohort, an average of around 240,000 unique TCR beta nucleotide sequences were sequenced per donor, roughly a sixth of them non-productive. Along with the roughly 670-subject first cohort, a separate validation cohort of around 120 different subjects was used. The study combined high-throughput TCR immunosequencing, statistical association of individual TCRs with disease status, and machine learning to predict cytomegalovirus infection status. Donor age, sex, ethnicity and CMV serostatus were compiled together with the repertoire data. To decide whether each TCR beta V gene segment behaved as functional or pseudogenic, an earlier analysis of approximately 620 of the donors relied on high-throughput TCR beta sequencing. All discovery cohort repertoires had been generated on a single sequencing platform. Using immunosequencing, the study profiled T cell repertoires from 666 subjects and related those repertoires to cytomegalovirus serostatus. Of the roughly 410 genotyped donors, more than 75% were placed in the genetic ancestry cluster associated with self-reported Caucasian donors. To study patterns of TCR occurrence, a later analysis re-analyzed previously published TCR beta repertoires from just over 650 donors and added high-resolution HLA genotyping. HLA typing included class I and class II loci at four-digit resolution. In the later analysis, no new phenotypic data were used to find candidate immune exposures; instead, reliance was placed on TCR beta sequences and their occurrence across donors. Results and caveats for the whole study, not just this receptor: In a later genetic analysis, fewer N-insertions in productive TCRs were reported among donors in an Asian-associated ancestry cluster than the 666-donor mean. In a later analysis, HLA-associated TCR beta chains were found to be more clonally expanded and to have lower generation probabilities than equally common non-associated chains. The study listed 150 to 200 TCR beta chains as associated with cytomegalovirus. The presence/absence analyses assumed that sequencing depth was roughly uniform across donors, and that assumption may not be true. Correlated functional status among segregating V segments might reflect linkage disequilibrium, but an unknown experimental factor could not be ruled out. Most CMV-associated TCR beta chains appeared to be HLA-restricted in a later analysis, and the HLA associations seemed to be driven largely by CMV exposure. The 87-base-pair reads could not distinguish some IMGT-functional V segments, including TRBV6-2 and TRBV6-3, so those segments were excluded. Immune exposure information for the cohort was limited to CMV serostatus. A further reported finding was that TCR beta sequences accurately predicted the HLA-A and HLA-B alleles for most subjects in the first cohort. Approximately 16 rarely observed V segments, including chromosome 9 orphons, were excluded from the earlier analysis of approximately 500 of the donors because counts were too low. In a later analysis, several top co-occurrence clusters were reported to appear linked to parvovirus B19, influenza, CMV and Epstein-Barr virus. When HLA alleles, especially DR and DQ, strongly co-occurred, attributing TCR associations to individual alleles was difficult. The authors suggested that the approach could potentially be generalized to other disease states and immunological phenotypes. The sequencing pipeline was judged likely to have produced a cluster of highly shared sequence variants as a technical artifact. In a later analysis, some 18,000 TCR beta sequences were associated with specific HLA alleles at a false discovery rate of 0.05. A few of the identified cytomegalovirus-associated TCR beta chains were confirmed in vitro to be specific for cytomegalovirus antigens. Across donors, most TCR sequences were observed very rarely, whereas some public TCRs were present in many individuals. The classifier was reported to diagnose cytomegalovirus status with high specificity and sensitivity in both the original and validation cohorts. This cohort had only TCR beta chains sequenced, and the lack of alpha or paired-chain data limited which features could be detected. Broadly in line with IMGT annotations, most TCR beta V segments showed up in productive rearrangements about 87% or about 30% of the time in an earlier analysis of several hundred of the donors. A later genetic analysis associated a missense DCLRE1C variant with V-gene and J-gene trimming of TCR beta chains, and an independent cohort replicated the association. Because HLA typing was missing for some donors at each locus, association tests included only the typed subset. A later analysis found that TCR association rates varied across HLA loci, with DRB1 alleles showing the most associated TCRs and HLA-C alleles the fewest.

Library construction relied on the immunoSEQ multiplex PCR assay. For the multiplex PCR, a mixture combining 60 forward primers for TCR Vbeta segments and 13 reverse primers for TCR Jbeta segments was used. A multiplex PCR assay on genomic DNA amplified the CDR3 region of rearranged TCR beta genes. On the Illumina HiSeq System, the amplified TCR beta libraries were sequenced as 87-base-pair reads. In the authors' own workflow: A later analysis counted about 82 million unique TCR beta chains across the 650 to 700 repertoires, and around 9.9 million of these chains were shared by at least two donors. To remove PCR and sequencing errors, raw reads were error-corrected and collapsed into unique sequences using a nearest-neighbor algorithm that merged closely related sequences. CDR3 sequences were aligned to IMGT reference sequences to assign V, D and J gene segments. For a sequence to be retained, a match of at least six nucleotides was required to both a V gene segment and a J gene segment. A rearrangement counted as productive if the CDR3 had no stop codons and remained in frame with V and J, and every other rearrangement counted as non-productive. CDR3 was defined according to IMGT convention as the region running from the second conserved V-encoded cysteine to the conserved J-encoded phenylalanine. In an earlier analysis of more than 550 of the donors, sequences lacking an unambiguous match to a single V gene segment were excluded. In an earlier analysis of 587 of the donors, a V segment was called functional when productive rearrangements were above 56.7%, and segregating when the standard deviation between donors exceeded 5%. A statistical classification framework was built to diagnose cytomegalovirus status from the catalog of TCR beta chain sequences. In a later analysis, V and J genes were assigned by comparing TCR nucleotide sequences against IMGT/GENE-DB human TR gene sequences. The TCRdist pipeline was used in a later analysis to assign CDR3 sequences and most-parsimonious VDJ recombination scenarios. In a later analysis, every TCR beta chain was defined by the combination of its CDR3 amino acid sequence and its V-gene family, and reads without a unique V-gene family were dropped. To address suspected cross-contamination and a sequencing artifact, a later analysis removed over 500 highly shared, low-generation-probability nucleotide sequences. A later analysis calculated a clonal expansion index for each public chain from normalized within-repertoire ranks of inferred template counts. Generation probabilities in a later analysis came from a VDJ recombination model fitted to out-of-frame rearrangements, and those results were checked against IGoR. In a later analysis, hypergeometric tests were used to score TCR-TCR, TCR-HLA and TCR-CMV co-occurrence, with a repertoire-size bias correction applied to TCR pairs. False discovery rates were estimated in a later analysis by permuting HLA or CMV assignments 20 times. In a later analysis, co-occurring TCRs were grouped with DBSCAN, and TCRdist sequence similarity was added when clustering was performed within HLA-allele-positive subsets. For co-occurrence clustering, repertoires with fewer than 30,000 or more than 120,000 public chains were excluded, along with about five repertoires with anomalous nucleotide sharing. TCRdb took this table from immuneACCESS and kept in-frame rearrangements with V and J called. Such tables lack part of the clones; where checked against another copy, unresolved V genes explain under half of the gap, and the rest is unexplained. The V and J calls and clone size come from that table; D and trimming were worked out from the DNA. The sample contains some 160,000 clones, around 73% of them found a single time. The top ten constitute 1.4% to 1.5% of the sample.

As to this clone: Its antigen specificity is not known. The sample holds no much larger clone one base away, and base qualities are not on file.

In total, roughly 710 healthy bone marrow donors made up the cohort. Cohort members were all nominally healthy when sampled, although unrecorded immune exposures were likely present. The donor tested CMV seronegative and was one of the 352 seronegative cohort members. Each donor provided a peripheral blood sample, and peripheral blood mononuclear cells were used for TCR beta sequencing. Genomic DNA extraction from the blood cell samples was performed with the Qiagen DNeasy Blood Extraction Kit. The CDR3 contains 14 residues, cysteine and phenylalanine counted. The only DNA kept is the CDR3, 42 bases in frame from the first base. V is cut back by 0 bases and J by 5 bases, with 1 base in the junction unmatched. The germline V gene (reference sequence) specifies LNHNV as CDR1 and YYDKDF as CDR2.

The chain couples TRBV15 to TRBJ1-2; the central 9 bases match TRBD1. Sequencing was performed on PBMCs. The clonotype was recovered from a male donor in good health and CMV-seronegative. The CDR3 corresponds to CATSRDGTGYGYTF. DNA sequence: TGTGCCACCAGCAGAGATGGGACAGGGTATGGCTACACCTTC.